This T cell receptor (beta chain) was found in a study of T-cell memory formation after mild COVID-19. Study-wide findings and caveats: Pre-infection memory showed some responding clones, and this suggested that cross-reactive memory joined.

TCRdb reprocessed the 5' RACE reads with MiXCR, giving one entry per CDR3 protein. The sample holds a few hundred thousand distinct CDR3 sequences; 27% are singletons and the top ten take roughly an eighth. This clonotype was seen more than once but under ten times. What it recognizes is unknown. Germline CDR1 SQVTM, CDR2 ANQGSEA. V lost 8 bases and J 5 bases, leaving 19 bases between the germline ends. The length of the CDR3 is 14 residues. The chain carries TRBV29-1 and TRBJ2-1; D remains unclear. This clonotype was obtained from an adult woman who had mild COVID-19 (a few samples of this study predate the infection). Cell type and time point are not known. The sequenced material came from PBMCs or a T cell subset sorted from them (not recorded which). CDR3 in DNA: TGCAGCTCAATAAAATTCGGGTTTAACAATGAGCAGTTCTTC. This codes for CSSIKFGFNNEQFF.